These 27 T cell receptor beta chains were sequenced from one sample in a study of control samples from healthy donors and cancer patients. Some clones are missing from TCRdb's copy, which holds only in-frame ones; the method was immunoSEQ multiplex PCR. Among some 160,000 clones listed, over 85% were seen once. Source material: blood. The receptors were sampled from a woman aged 40 to 49 in good health.

The chain links TRBV9 to TRBJ2-1; maybe TRBD2 (5 bases). Trimming removed 3 bases at V and 5 bases at J, with 9 bases between. Germline V gene data show CDR1 as SGDLS and CDR2 as YYNGEE. The CDR3 totals 13 residues. The CDR3 nucleotides are TGTGCCAGCAGCGATACAGCGGACAATGAGCAGTTCTTC. It is translated as CASSDTADNEQFF.

V gene TRBV6-5 combines with J gene TRBJ2-1, with 9 nucleotides matching TRBD2. CDR3 length equals 14 residues. Germline V gene sequence: CDR1 MNHEY, CDR2 SVGAGI. The ends lost 4 bases at V and 6 bases at J; junction bases unmatched: 4. CDR3 in DNA: TGTGCCAGCAGTTTAGCGGGAGTGGCCAATGAGCAGTTCTTC. Its protein product is CASSLAGVANEQFF.

This clone was seen a few times. The chain employs TRBV18 and TRBJ1-5; no clear D gene. The CDR3 sequence is 15 residues long. Germline values: CDR1 KGHSH, CDR2 LQKENI. The germline V and J ends were trimmed by 0 bases and 7 bases, with 13 bases remaining between them. CDR3 bases: TGTGCCAGCTCACCACCGGGTGGGAAGGGCCAGCCCCAGCATTTT. Its translation is CASSPPGGKGQPQHF.

The chain employs TRBV6-1 and TRBJ1-4, with TRBD1 identical over 7 bases. Per the germline V gene, CDR1 is MNHNS and CDR2 is SASEGT. V was pared by 6 bases and J by 8 bases, with 9 bases of the junction left unmatched. CDR3 length: 14 amino acids. For the CDR3, the DNA is TGTGCCAGCAGCCAGACAGGGTTAGGAGAAAAACTGTTTTTT. It yields the protein CASSQTGLGEKLFF.

This chain uses TRBV18 with TRBJ2-1; D may be TRBD1 (6 bases). Germline CDR1 KGHSH, CDR2 LQKENI. The CDR3 has 14 amino acids. V lost 6 bases to trimming and J lost 4 bases, with 13 bases between them. The CDR3 DNA reads as TGTGCCAGCTCTTTGACAGGCGGGTACAATGAGCAGTTCTTC. Encoded protein: CASSLTGGYNEQFF.

This sequence joins TRBV19 and TRBJ1-5; weak D call: TRBD1 (6 bases). Germline assignment: CDR1 LNHDA and CDR2 SQIVND (reference sequence). This CDR3 region has 16 residues. Trimming left V 3 bases short and J 3 bases short, with 15 bases between. CDR3 DNA sequence: TGTGCCAGTAGTATTCAGGGGACAAGATACAATCAGCCCCAGCATTTT. This encodes CASSIQGTRYNQPQHF.

The V gene is TRBV11-2, the J gene TRBJ1-4; D call uncertain. Germline-derived CDR1 and CDR2 are SGHAT and FQNNGV. Trimming left V 1 base short and J 5 bases short, with 11 bases between. The CDR3 covers 15 residues. This chain's CDR3 is CASSLGGLINEKLFF. CDR3 DNA sequence: TGTGCCAGCAGCTTAGGCGGACTGATAAATGAAAAACTGTTTTTT. Drawing the rest from reference TRBV11-2 and TRBJ1-4, the complete variable domain is EAGVAQSPRYKIIEKRQSVAFWCNPISGHATLYWYQQILGQGPKLLIQFQNNGVVDDSQLPKDRFSAERLKGVDSTLKIQPAKLEDSAVYLCASSLGGLINEKLFFGSGTQLSVL.

This clone appeared a single time. The V call is TRBV11-2, the J call TRBJ1-2; D unclear. Germline CDR1 SGHAT, CDR2 FQNNGV. The V gene lost 4 bases and the J gene lost 7 bases, with 22 bases spanning the gap. This CDR3 region has 16 residues. The CDR3: CASSSRVVGWVCGYTF. CDR3 bases: TGTGCCAGCAGCTCTAGGGTAGTCGGGTGGGTTTGTGGCTACACCTTC.

V is TRBV12-3 or TRBV12-4 and J is TRBJ1-6; D remains ambiguous. The CDR3 sequence is 11 residues long. V lost 2 bases, J lost 16 bases, and 9 bases lay in between. Here the CDR3 reads CASSLFEVLHF. The CDR3 DNA follows: TGTGCCAGCAGTTTATTCGAAGTGCTCCACTTT.

This chain joins TRBV3-1 (or the pseudogene TRBV3-2) and TRBJ1-2, with unresolved D. Between the trimmed V and J ends, which lost 3 bases and 2 bases, there was a span of 13 bases. The CDR3 covers 15 residues. Germline V lookup: CDR1 LGHDT, CDR2 YNNKEL (reference sequence). The CDR3 region is CASSHEGVPNYGYTF. In DNA, the CDR3 is TGTGCCAGCAGCCATGAAGGCGTCCCCAACTATGGCTACACCTTC.

V is TRBV7-6 and J is TRBJ1-6, with a tentative D call TRBD1 (6 bases). Trimming cost V 5 bases and J 7 bases, with 15 bases left between them. The CDR3 is 15 amino acids. The germline V gene encodes CDR1 SGHVS and CDR2 FNYEAQ. CDR3 DNA: TGTGCCAGCAGCCCCATGGACAGCAGGAATTCACCCCTCCACTTT. Translation gives CASSPMDSRNSPLHF. Together with reference TRBV7-6 and TRBJ1-6, the CDR3 gives the full variable domain: GAGVSQSPRYKVTKRGQDVALRCDPISGHVSLYWYRQALGQGPEFLTYFNYEAQQDKSGLPNDRFSAERPEGSISTLTIQRTEQRDSAMYRCASSPMDSRNSPLHFGNGTRLTVT.

The chain recombines TRBV12-3 or TRBV12-4 with TRBJ2-5; 7 nucleotides align to TRBD2. The V gene end was trimmed by 6 bases and the J gene end by 10 bases; junction bases not matched to a gene: 8. CDR3 length: 12 residues. In nucleotides, the CDR3 is TGTGCCAGCAGAGGGCCCGGGGAGGGCCAGTACTTC. Translation gives CASRGPGEGQYF.

The V gene is TRBV10-3, the J gene TRBJ2-1, with TRBD2 matching over 7 bases. Germline V CDR1 and CDR2: ENHRY, SYGVKD. The CDR3 contains 16 residues. V lost 4 bases and J lost 7; bases outside the gene matches: 13. CDR3 sequence (DNA): TGTGCCATCAGTGTGGAGCTAGCGGACTTGGGGAATGAGCAGTTCTTC. This gives the protein CAISVELADLGNEQFF.

The chain carries TRBV27 and TRBJ2-2; 7 bases align to TRBD1. Germline V lookup: CDR1 MNHEY, CDR2 SMNVEV (reference sequence). J lost 3 bases, V lost 6 bases, and 7 bases had no gene match. There are 15 residues in the CDR3. The CDR3 DNA sequence: TGTGCCAGCAGGTCCCTCGACAGGGACACCGGGGAGCTGTTTTTT. Translating it yields CASRSLDRDTGELFF.

This rearrangement joins TRBV6-2 or TRBV6-3 to TRBJ2-7; D is perhaps TRBD1 or TRBD2 (5 bases each). The CDR3 is 16 amino acids. Germline CDR1 and CDR2: MNHEY and SVGEGT. Trimming took 3 bases from V and 3 from J, leaving 18 bases between them. CDR3 residues: CASSYNPLGENYEQYF. The DNA for the CDR3 is TGTGCCAGCAGTTATAATCCGTTGGGGGAGAACTACGAGCAGTACTTC.

The chain links TRBV4-3 to TRBJ1-2, with D possibly being TRBD1 (5 bases). V was clipped by 1 base and J by 0 bases, with 24 bases between them. Per germline, CDR1 LGHNA and CDR2 YSLEER. The CDR3 loop spans 20 amino acids. DNA for the CDR3: TGCGCCAGCAGCCAAGGGATCCTTCGCCAGGGAACCCCCCCTAACTATGGCTACACCTTC. Protein product: CASSQGILRQGTPPNYGYTF.

The chain uses TRBV7-2 and TRBJ2-5; 15 nucleotides match TRBD2. The germline V gene has CDR1 SGHTA and CDR2 FQGNSA. This CDR3 comprises 16 residues. V shed 5 bases and J 7 bases; nucleotides not matched to a gene: 8. CDR3 in amino acids: CASSRTSGRASGTQYF. CDR3 DNA: TGTGCCAGCAGCCGGACTAGCGGGAGGGCGTCGGGGACCCAGTACTTC.

V usage is TRBV24-1 and J usage is TRBJ2-7; D unclear. The CDR3 is 11 residues long. Trimming took off 0 bases at V and 7 bases at J, with 3 bases between the two ends. Germline values: CDR1 KGHDR, CDR2 SFDVKD. The CDR3 loop is CATSDLQEQYF. The CDR3 region has the DNA TGTGCCACCAGTGATTTGCAGGAGCAGTACTTC.

V is TRBV2 and J is TRBJ1-3; 7 bases line up with TRBD1. The junction had 11 bases not matched to a gene; V was cut back by 5 bases and J by 4 bases. The CDR3 totals 16 residues. Germline assignment: CDR1 SNHLY and CDR2 FYNNEI. CDR3 residues: CASSQGTADVGNTIYF. CDR3 coding DNA: TGTGCCAGCAGTCAGGGGACAGCCGACGTGGGAAACACCATATATTTT.

V gene TRBV4-2 combines with J gene TRBJ1-1, with D unresolved. Between the trimmed V and J ends, which lost 4 bases and 7 bases, there was a span of 10 bases. The germline V gene has CDR1 LGHNA and CDR2 YNFKEQ. The CDR3 has 12 amino acids. CDR3 protein: CASSRGKGEAFF. For the CDR3, the DNA is TGTGCCAGCAGCCGAGGGAAAGGTGAAGCTTTCTTT.

This chain connects TRBV7-9 to TRBJ1-4; no firm D call. The CDR3 has 15 amino acids. The V end lost 1 base, the J end lost 4 bases, and 10 bases lay between the germline ends. Germline CDR1 SEHNR, CDR2 FQNEAQ (reference sequence). DNA of the CDR3: TGTGCCAGCAGCTTAGATGGTGGGAGTAATGAAAAACTGTTTTTT. Translating gives CASSLDGGSNEKLFF.

The chain has TRBV7-9 and TRBJ2-1; either TRBD1 or TRBD2 may supply D (6 bases each). CDR1 is SEHNR, CDR2 FQNEAQ, per germline (reference sequence). The CDR3 sequence is 15 residues long. V lost 4 bases, J lost 9 bases, and 19 bases lay in between. CDR3 in amino acids: CASSYSEGVLGEQFF. The CDR3 DNA is TGTGCCAGCAGCTATTCGGAGGGGGTATTAGGTGAGCAGTTCTTC.

The genes are TRBV5-6 and TRBJ2-7, with TRBD2 identical over 9 bases. The CDR3 spans 15 residues. Germline CDR1 and CDR2: SGHDT and YYEEEE. V shed 0 bases and J 2 bases; nucleotides not matched to a gene: 3. The CDR3: CASSLGLAGTYEQYF. CDR3 coding DNA: TGTGCCAGCAGCTTGGGTCTAGCGGGGACCTACGAGCAGTACTTC.

The chain combines TRBV7-6 with TRBJ1-1; 8 nucleotides line up with TRBD1. Trimming removed 4 bases from V and 0 bases from J; junction bases left unmatched: 4. Germline V gene sequence: CDR1 SGHVS, CDR2 FNYEAQ. This CDR3 comprises 15 residues. The CDR3 region has the DNA TGTGCCAGCAGCTCCCGGGACAGGATGAACACTGAAGCTTTCTTT. This sequence encodes CASSSRDRMNTEAFF. The variable domain in full, with the rest retrieved from reference TRBV7-6 and TRBJ1-1, is GAGVSQSPRYKVTKRGQDVALRCDPISGHVSLYWYRQALGQGPEFLTYFNYEAQQDKSGLPNDRFSAERPEGSISTLTIQRTEQRDSAMYRCASSSRDRMNTEAFFGQGTRLTVV.

The V gene is TRBV7-2, the J gene TRBJ2-3; 9 nucleotides match TRBD2. This CDR3 is 16 amino acids long. V shed 1 base, J shed 8 bases, and the junction held 10 bases outside the gene matches. The germline V gene encodes CDR1 SGHTA and CDR2 FQGNSA. CDR3 in DNA: TGTGCCAGCAGCTTAGGACTAGCGGTCTCACAGGGTACGCAGTATTTT. Encoded protein: CASSLGLAVSQGTQYF.

The rearrangement uses TRBV20-1 and TRBJ2-3; tentatively, D is TRBD1 (6 bases). V was trimmed by 3 bases and J by 4 bases, leaving 26 bases between them. This CDR3 region has 18 residues. Germline-derived CDR1 and CDR2 are DFQATT and SNEGSKA (reference sequence). DNA of the CDR3: TGCAGTGCTAGTTCTTACGCTGCGGCAGGACAGAGATCAGATACGCAGTATTTT. Amino acid sequence: CSASSYAAAGQRSDTQYF.

The chain combines TRBV5-1 with TRBJ1-2, with D unclear. The germline CDR1 and CDR2 sequences are SGHRS and YFSETQ. Trimming left V 0 bases short and J 2 bases short, with 11 bases between. The CDR3 length is 15 residues. CDR3 loop: CASSLALGQNYGYTF. CDR3 DNA: TGCGCCAGCAGCTTGGCCCTAGGTCAGAACTATGGCTACACCTTC.